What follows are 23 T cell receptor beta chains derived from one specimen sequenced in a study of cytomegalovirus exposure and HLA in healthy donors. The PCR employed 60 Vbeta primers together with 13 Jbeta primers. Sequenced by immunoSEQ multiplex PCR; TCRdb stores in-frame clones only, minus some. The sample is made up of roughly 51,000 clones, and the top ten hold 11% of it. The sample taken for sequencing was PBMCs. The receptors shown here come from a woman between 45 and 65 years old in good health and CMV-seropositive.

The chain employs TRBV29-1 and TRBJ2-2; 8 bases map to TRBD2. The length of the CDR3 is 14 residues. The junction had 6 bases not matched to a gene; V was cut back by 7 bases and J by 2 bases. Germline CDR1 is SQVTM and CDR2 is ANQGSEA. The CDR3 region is CSARRGENTGELFF. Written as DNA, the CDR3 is TGCAGCGCCAGGCGGGGGGAAAACACCGGGGAGCTGTTTTTT.

The CDR3 bases are TGTGCCAGCAGCCCATTAGCGGGCGACTCCTACGAGCAGTACTTC. It specifies CASSPLAGDSYEQYF. The chain has TRBV7-3 and TRBJ2-7, with 7 bases lining up with TRBD2. Germline values: CDR1 SGHTA, CDR2 FQGTGA. The CDR3 loop spans 15 amino acids. Trimming took 5 bases from V and 0 from J; bases not matched to a gene: 7.

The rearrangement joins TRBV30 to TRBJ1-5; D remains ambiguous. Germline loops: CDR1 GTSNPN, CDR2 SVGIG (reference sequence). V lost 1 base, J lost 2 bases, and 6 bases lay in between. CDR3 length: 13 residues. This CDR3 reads CAWSEEGNQPQHF. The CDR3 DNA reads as TGTGCCTGGAGTGAAGAGGGCAATCAGCCCCAGCATTTT.

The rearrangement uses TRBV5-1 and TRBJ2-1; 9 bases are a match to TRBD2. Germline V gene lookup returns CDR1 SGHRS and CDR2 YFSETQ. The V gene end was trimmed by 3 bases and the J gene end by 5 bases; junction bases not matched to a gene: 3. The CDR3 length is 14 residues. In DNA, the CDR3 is TGCGCCAGCAGCTCGGCTAGCGGGAACAATGAGCAGTTCTTC. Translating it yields CASSSASGNNEQFF.

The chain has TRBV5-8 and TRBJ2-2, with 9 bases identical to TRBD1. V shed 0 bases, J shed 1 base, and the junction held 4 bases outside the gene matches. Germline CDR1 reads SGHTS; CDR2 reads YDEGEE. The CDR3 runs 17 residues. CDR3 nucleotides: TGTGCCAGCAGCTTGGATAAGGGACAGGGGAACACCGGGGAGCTGTTTTTT. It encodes CASSLDKGQGNTGELFF.

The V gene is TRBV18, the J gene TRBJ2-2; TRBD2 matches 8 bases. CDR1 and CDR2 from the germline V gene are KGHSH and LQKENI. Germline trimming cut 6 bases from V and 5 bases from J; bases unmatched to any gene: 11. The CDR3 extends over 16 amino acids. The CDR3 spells CASSEAGAQWTGELFF. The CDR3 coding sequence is TGTGCCAGCTCCGAAGCGGGGGCTCAGTGGACCGGGGAGCTGTTTTTT.

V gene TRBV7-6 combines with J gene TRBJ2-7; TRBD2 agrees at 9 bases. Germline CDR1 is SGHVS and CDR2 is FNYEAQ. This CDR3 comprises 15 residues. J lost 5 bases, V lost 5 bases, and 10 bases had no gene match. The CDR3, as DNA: TGTGCCAGCAGCACCCTAGCGGGGCACCGAAACGAGCAGTACTTC. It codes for CASSTLAGHRNEQYF.

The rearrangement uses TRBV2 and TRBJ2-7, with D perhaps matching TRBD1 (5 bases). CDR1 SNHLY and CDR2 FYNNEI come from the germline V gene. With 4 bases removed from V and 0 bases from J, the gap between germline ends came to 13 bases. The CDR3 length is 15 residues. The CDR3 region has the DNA TGTGCCAGCAGTGGGTACACAGGAACCTCCTACGAGCAGTACTTC. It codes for CASSGYTGTSYEQYF.

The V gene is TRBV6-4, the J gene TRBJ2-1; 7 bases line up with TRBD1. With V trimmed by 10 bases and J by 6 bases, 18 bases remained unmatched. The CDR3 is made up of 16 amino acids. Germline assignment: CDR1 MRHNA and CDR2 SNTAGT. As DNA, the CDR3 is TGTGCCATCCGTACCCAGATGACAGGGATGAGCAATGAGCAGTTCTTC. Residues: CAIRTQMTGMSNEQFF.

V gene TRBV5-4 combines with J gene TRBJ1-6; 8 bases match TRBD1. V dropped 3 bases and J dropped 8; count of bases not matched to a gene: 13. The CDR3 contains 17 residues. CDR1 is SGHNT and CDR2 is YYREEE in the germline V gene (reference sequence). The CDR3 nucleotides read TGTGCCAGCAGCTCCCCCGCGGGGTCGGACAGGGATTCACCCCTCCACTTT. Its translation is CASSSPAGSDRDSPLHF.

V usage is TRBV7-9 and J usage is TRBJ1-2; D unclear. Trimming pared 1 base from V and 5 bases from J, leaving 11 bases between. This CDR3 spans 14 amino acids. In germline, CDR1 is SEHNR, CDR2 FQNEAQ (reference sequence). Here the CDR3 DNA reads TGTGCCAGCAGCTTAGGGCCCCCAGGTTATGGCTACACCTTC. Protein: CASSLGPPGYGYTF.

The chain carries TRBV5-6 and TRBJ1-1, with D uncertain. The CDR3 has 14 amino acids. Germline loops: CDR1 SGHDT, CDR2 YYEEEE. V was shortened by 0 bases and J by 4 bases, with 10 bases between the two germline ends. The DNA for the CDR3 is TGTGCCAGCAGCTTGGGGGAGTTGCTCACTGAAGCTTTCTTT. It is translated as CASSLGELLTEAFF. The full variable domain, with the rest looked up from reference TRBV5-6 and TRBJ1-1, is DAGVTQSPTHLIKTRGQQVTLRCSPKSGHDTVSWYQQALGQGPQFIFQYYEEEERQRGNFPDRFSGHQFPNYSSELNVNALLLGDSALYLCASSLGELLTEAFFGQGTRLTVV.

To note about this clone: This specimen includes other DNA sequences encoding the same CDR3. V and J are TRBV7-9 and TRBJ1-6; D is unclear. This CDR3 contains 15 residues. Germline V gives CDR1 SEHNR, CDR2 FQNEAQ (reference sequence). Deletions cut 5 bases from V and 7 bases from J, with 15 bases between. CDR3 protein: CASSQDAGSNSPLHF. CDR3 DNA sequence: TGTGCCAGCAGCCAAGATGCAGGCTCGAATTCACCCCTCCACTTT.

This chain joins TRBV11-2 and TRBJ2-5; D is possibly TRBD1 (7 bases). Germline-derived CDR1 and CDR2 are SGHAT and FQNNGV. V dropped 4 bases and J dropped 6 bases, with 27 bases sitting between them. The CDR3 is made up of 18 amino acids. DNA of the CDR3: TGTGCCAGCAGCTCTATTGCCCCCCGAAGGGGGCGCGGGAAGACCCAGTACTTC. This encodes CASSSIAPRRGRGKTQYF.

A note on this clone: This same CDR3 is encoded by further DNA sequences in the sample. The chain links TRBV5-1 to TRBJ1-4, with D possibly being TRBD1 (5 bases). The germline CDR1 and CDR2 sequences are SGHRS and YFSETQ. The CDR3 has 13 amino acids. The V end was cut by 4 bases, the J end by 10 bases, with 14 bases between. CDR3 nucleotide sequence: TGCGCCAGCAGCACACTACAGGAGGGAAAACTGTTTTTT. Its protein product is CASSTLQEGKLFF.

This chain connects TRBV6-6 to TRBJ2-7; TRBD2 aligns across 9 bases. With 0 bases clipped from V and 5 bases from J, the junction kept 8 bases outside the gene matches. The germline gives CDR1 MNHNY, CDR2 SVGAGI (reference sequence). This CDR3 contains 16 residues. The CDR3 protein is CASSYSPAGGPDEQYF. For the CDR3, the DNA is TGTGCCAGCAGTTACTCGCCGGCGGGAGGGCCTGACGAGCAGTACTTC.

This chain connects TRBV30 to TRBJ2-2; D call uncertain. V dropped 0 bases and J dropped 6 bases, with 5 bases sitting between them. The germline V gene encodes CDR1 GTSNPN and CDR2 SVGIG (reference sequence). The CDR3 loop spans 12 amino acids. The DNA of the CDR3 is TGTGCCTGGAGTGTACGAGCCGGGGAGCTGTTTTTT. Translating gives CAWSVRAGELFF.

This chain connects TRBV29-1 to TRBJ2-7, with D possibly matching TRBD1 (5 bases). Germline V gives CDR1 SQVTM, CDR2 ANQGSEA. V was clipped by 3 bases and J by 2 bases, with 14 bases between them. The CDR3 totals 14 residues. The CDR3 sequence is CSVDGQGGAYEQYF. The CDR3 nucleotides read TGCAGCGTTGATGGGCAGGGTGGGGCCTACGAGCAGTACTTC.

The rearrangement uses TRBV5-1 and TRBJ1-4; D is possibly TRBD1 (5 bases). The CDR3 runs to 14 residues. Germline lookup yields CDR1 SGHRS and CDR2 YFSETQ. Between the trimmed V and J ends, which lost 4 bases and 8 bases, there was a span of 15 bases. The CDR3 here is CASSMGPGGEKLFF. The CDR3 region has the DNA TGCGCCAGCAGCATGGGACCGGGAGGAGAAAAACTGTTTTTT.

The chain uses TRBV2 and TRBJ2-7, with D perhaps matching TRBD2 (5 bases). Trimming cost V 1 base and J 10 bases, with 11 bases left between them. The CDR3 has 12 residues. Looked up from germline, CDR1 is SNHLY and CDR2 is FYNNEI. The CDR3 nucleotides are TGTGCCAGCAGTGAAGACCGGACGGGACAGTACTTC. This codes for CASSEDRTGQYF.

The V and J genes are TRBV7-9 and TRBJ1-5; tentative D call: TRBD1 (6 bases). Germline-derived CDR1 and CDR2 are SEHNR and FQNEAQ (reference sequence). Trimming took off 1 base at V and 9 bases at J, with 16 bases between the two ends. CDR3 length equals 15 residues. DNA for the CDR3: TGTGCCAGCAGCTTAGGGCAGGGGCTAGCGGGGCCCCAGCATTTT. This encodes CASSLGQGLAGPQHF.

This CDR3 is CASSLTGSTYEQYF. The DNA for the CDR3 is TGTGCCAGCAGTTTAACAGGGTCAACCTACGAGCAGTACTTC. The genes are TRBV28 and TRBJ2-7; possibly TRBD1 for D (6 bases). The CDR3 is 14 residues long. Germline CDR1 is MDHEN and CDR2 is SYDVKM. Trimming pared 2 bases from V and 2 bases from J, leaving 10 bases between.

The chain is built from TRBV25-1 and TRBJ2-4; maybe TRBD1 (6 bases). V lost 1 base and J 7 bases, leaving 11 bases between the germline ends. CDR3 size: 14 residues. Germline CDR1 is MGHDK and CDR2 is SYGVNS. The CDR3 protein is CASSESQGRNIQYF. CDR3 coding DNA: TGTGCCAGCAGTGAATCCCAGGGGCGGAACATTCAGTACTTC.